The next 30 T cell receptor beta chains were all read from a single sample in a study of blood T cell repertoires in COVID-19. Some clones are missing from TCRdb's copy, which holds only in-frame ones; the method was immunoSEQ multiplex PCR. Of 50,000 to 75,000 clones listed, more than 70% are singletons. The material sequenced was peripheral blood. These receptors were taken from a man aged 55 to 69 with acute or convalescent COVID-19.

J is TRBJ1-1 and V is TRBV12-5, with a weak D call TRBD1 (5 bases). This CDR3 has 16 amino acids. The ends were cut back, 0 bases at V and 4 bases at J, with 15 bases in the middle. Looked up from germline, CDR1 is LGHNT and CDR2 is FRNRAP. This CDR3 reads CASGLVPSGGVTEAFF. The CDR3 coding sequence is TGTGCTAGTGGTTTGGTACCCTCGGGGGGGGTCACTGAAGCTTTCTTT.

This chain links TRBV2 with TRBJ2-3; 9 bases fit TRBD1. The germline CDR1 and CDR2 sequences are SNHLY and FYNNEI. The CDR3 totals 16 residues. The V segment lost 2 bases and the J segment 13 bases; nucleotides outside the gene matches: 16. CDR3 residues: CASSESQGQGTRGKYF. Here the CDR3 DNA reads TGTGCCAGCAGTGAATCACAAGGACAGGGGACCCGCGGAAAGTATTTT.

A single count supports this clone. This chain joins TRBV30 and TRBJ1-2, with TRBD1 matching 8 bases. Trimming cost V 5 bases and J 0 bases; bases outside gene matches: 8. The length of the CDR3 is 15 residues. CDR1 and CDR2 (germline): GTSNPN, SVGIG (reference sequence). CDR3 coding DNA: TGTGCCTGGGCCCGAGGGACAGGCACTAACTATGGCTACACCTTC. Its translation is CAWARGTGTNYGYTF. The whole variable domain, filled in from reference TRBV30 and TRBJ1-2, reads SQTIHQWPATLVQPVGSPLSLECTVEGTSNPNLYWYRQAAGRGLQLLFYSVGIGQISSEVPQNLSASRPQDRQFILSSKKLLLSDSGFYLCAWARGTGTNYGYTFGSGTRLTVV.

The V gene is TRBV5-8, the J gene TRBJ2-1; D might be TRBD2 (6 bases). Germline CDR1 is SGHTS and CDR2 is YDEGEE. The CDR3 runs 17 residues. V was cut by 1 base and J by 4 bases, with 18 bases left in between. In DNA form, the CDR3 reads TGTGCCAGCAGCTTGTGGTCCGGGACTGGGCAATACAATGAGCAGTTCTTC. Its translation: CASSLWSGTGQYNEQFF.

CDR3 sequence (DNA): TGTGCCACCAGCCCGAAGCGGGAGAAGACGGCCAATTCACCCCTCCACTTT. Translating it yields CATSPKREKTANSPLHF. The rearrangement joins TRBV15 to TRBJ1-6; D ambiguous. The length of the CDR3 is 17 residues. Germline V gene data show CDR1 as LNHNV and CDR2 as YYDKDF (reference sequence). The ends were cut back, 5 bases at V and 7 bases at J, with 21 bases in the middle.

V gene TRBV2 combines with J gene TRBJ2-7, with 13 bases aligning to TRBD2. Germline lookup yields CDR1 SNHLY and CDR2 FYNNEI. CDR3 size: 15 residues. After removal of 8 bases from V and 3 bases from J, the junction contained 7 bases not matched to a gene. The CDR3 protein is CASGTSGGGDYEQYF. The CDR3 nucleotides read TGTGCCAGCGGTACTAGCGGGGGGGGAGACTACGAGCAGTACTTC.

The CDR3 coding sequence is TGTGCCAGCAGCCTCTCGAGGACAGGGGCAGATACGCAGTATTTT. As protein: CASSLSRTGADTQYF. The chain couples TRBV7-2 to TRBJ2-3; 9 positions agree with TRBD1. CDR3 length equals 15 residues. CDR1 SGHTA and CDR2 FQGNSA come from the germline V gene. The V segment lost 5 bases and the J segment 4 bases; nucleotides outside the gene matches: 7.

V is TRBV9 and J is TRBJ1-1; TRBD1 matches at 8 bases. Germline CDR1 SGDLS, CDR2 YYNGEE. J lost 3 bases, V lost 3 bases, and 10 bases had no gene match. This CDR3 comprises 16 residues. CDR3: CASSGAGGGAHTEAFF. The DNA of the CDR3 is TGTGCCAGCAGCGGAGCAGGGGGCGGCGCGCACACTGAAGCTTTCTTT. Variable domain in full (rest from reference TRBV9 and TRBJ1-1): DSGVTQTPKHLITATGQRVTLRCSPRSGDLSVYWYQQSLDQGLQFLIQYYNGEERAKGNILERFSAQQFPDLHSELNLSSLELGDSALYFCASSGAGGGAHTEAFFGQGTRLTVV.

This rearrangement joins TRBV6-4 to TRBJ2-3; no definite D call. The CDR3 has 12 residues. Trimming left V 6 bases short and J 4 bases short, with 8 bases between. The germline gives CDR1 MRHNA, CDR2 SNTAGT. This chain's CDR3 is CASRDTSDTQYF. CDR3 nucleotide sequence: TGTGCCAGCAGAGATACATCAGATACGCAGTATTTT.

The V gene is TRBV7-2, the J gene TRBJ1-5; D possibly corresponds to TRBD1 (5 bases). V shed 1 base and J shed 4 bases, with 11 bases lying between them. Germline assignment: CDR1 SGHTA and CDR2 FQGNSA. This CDR3 has 15 amino acids. CDR3 DNA: TGTGCCAGCAGCTTAGGGGGGGACCTAAATCAGCCCCAGCATTTT. Protein sequence: CASSLGGDLNQPQHF.

The J gene is TRBJ1-5, the V gene TRBV30; 9 nucleotides agree with TRBD1. V was pared by 2 bases and J by 4 bases, with 12 bases of the junction left unmatched. The CDR3 runs to 17 residues. Germline V gene lookup returns CDR1 GTSNPN and CDR2 SVGIG (reference sequence). The CDR3 DNA is TGTGCCTGGAGTCCCGGAGGGACAGGGAACCCAAATCAGCCCCAGCATTTT. This gives the protein CAWSPGGTGNPNQPQHF.

This CDR3 reads CASSPTTGVREKLFF. The CDR3 DNA reads as TGTGCCAGCAGCCCCACGACAGGGGTGAGGGAAAAACTGTTTTTT. V gene TRBV3-1 (or the pseudogene TRBV3-2) combines with J gene TRBJ1-4; TRBD1 aligns across 8 bases. This CDR3 spans 15 amino acids. V trimming: 4 bases; J trimming: 8 bases; junction bases outside the gene matches: 9. CDR1 and CDR2 (germline): LGHDT, YNNKEL (reference sequence).

This chain links TRBV19 with TRBJ1-5; D perhaps matches TRBD1 (5 bases). The germline gives CDR1 LNHDA, CDR2 SQIVND (reference sequence). V lost 1 base and J 6 bases, leaving 16 bases between the germline ends. The CDR3 is 16 residues long. The CDR3 bases are TGTGCCAGTAGTATAGCCCCCGGGGGGGGGAGTCAGCCCCAGCATTTT. This sequence encodes CASSIAPGGGSQPQHF.

The chain has TRBV10-1 and TRBJ1-5; possibly TRBD1 for D (6 bases). Trimming shortened V by 7 bases and J by 6 bases, and 16 bases separated the two germline ends. Germline V gives CDR1 WNHNN, CDR2 SYGVQD (reference sequence). This CDR3 has 14 amino acids. The CDR3 reads CASIRRGAGQPQHF. The CDR3 DNA sequence: TGCGCCAGCATACGACGGGGGGCTGGTCAGCCCCAGCATTTT.

Regarding this clone: One junction end does not reproduce the germline sequence, and a read error may be involved. The chain joins TRBV20-1 to TRBJ1-5; D is unresolved. The CDR3 has 9 residues. Germline lookup yields CDR1 DFQATT and CDR2 SNEGSKA (reference sequence). Here the CDR3 reads CLRDQPQHF. The CDR3 DNA is TGTTTGCGGGATCAGCCCCAGCATTTT.

This rearrangement joins TRBV30 to TRBJ1-5; D call uncertain. Germline V gives CDR1 GTSNPN, CDR2 SVGIG (reference sequence). This CDR3 region has 13 residues. Trimming took 2 bases from V and 1 from J, leaving 6 bases between them. The CDR3 region has the DNA TGTGCCTGGAGTAATCGGAGCAATCAGCCCCAGCATTTT. Protein: CAWSNRSNQPQHF.

This clone has just a few counts. This sequence joins TRBV3-1 (or the pseudogene TRBV3-2) and TRBJ2-7; the match to TRBD1 covers 7 bases. This CDR3 is 15 amino acids long. The germline gives CDR1 LGHDT, CDR2 YNNKEL (reference sequence). With 0 bases clipped from V and 2 bases from J, the junction kept 4 bases outside the gene matches. In nucleotides, the CDR3 is TGTGCCAGCAGCCAAGATCGAGGGGGCCCCTACGAGCAGTACTTC. As protein: CASSQDRGGPYEQYF.

The V and J genes are TRBV6-2 or TRBV6-3 and TRBJ1-2; D is undetermined. The CDR3 has 12 residues. The ends were cut back, 2 bases at V and 5 bases at J, with 6 bases in the middle. Germline V CDR1 and CDR2: MNHEY, SVGEGT. CDR3 coding DNA: TGTGCCAGCAGTTACGACAAATATGGCTACACCTTC. It specifies CASSYDKYGYTF.

The rearrangement uses TRBV6-5 and TRBJ2-7; D is unclear. The CDR3 covers 15 residues. The V gene's germline CDR1 is MNHEY and CDR2 SVGAGI. The germline V and J ends were trimmed by 6 bases and 5 bases, with 20 bases remaining between them. CDR3: CASRYNLFASDEQYF. CDR3 sequence (DNA): TGTGCCAGCAGATACAACCTCTTTGCTTCGGACGAGCAGTACTTC.

V gene TRBV19 combines with J gene TRBJ1-5; D unresolved. Per the germline V gene, CDR1 is LNHDA and CDR2 is SQIVND (reference sequence). V lost 1 base to trimming and J lost 3 bases, with 13 bases between them. This CDR3 region has 16 residues. In DNA form, the CDR3 reads TGTGCCAGTAGTATAGGTTTGGCCACGCTCAATCAGCCCCAGCATTTT. It specifies CASSIGLATLNQPQHF.

This chain links TRBV5-4 with TRBJ2-3; 12 bases are a match to TRBD2. This CDR3 has 19 amino acids. V dropped 0 bases and J dropped 5; count of bases not matched to a gene: 13. Germline CDR1 SGHNT, CDR2 YYREEE (reference sequence). The CDR3 reads CASSLASSLAGGNEDTQYF. In DNA, the CDR3 is TGTGCCAGCAGCTTGGCTAGCTCGCTAGCGGGGGGGAACGAAGATACGCAGTATTTT.

The V gene is TRBV10-3, the J gene TRBJ1-1, with D possibly matching TRBD1 (5 bases). The germline gives CDR1 ENHRY, CDR2 SYGVKD. This CDR3 comprises 13 residues. With 11 bases removed from V and 2 bases from J, the gap between germline ends came to 15 bases. The CDR3 loop reads CASSGVTNTEAFF. In DNA, the CDR3 is TGTGCCTCGTCGGGGGTCACAAACACTGAAGCTTTCTTT.

This clone appeared a few times. The chain recombines TRBV12-3 or TRBV12-4 with TRBJ1-1; D not resolved. This CDR3 spans 13 amino acids. The V end lost 3 bases, the J end lost 3 bases, and 8 bases lay between the germline ends. CDR3 sequence (DNA): TGTGCCAGCAGTTTCGCCGAGTACACTGAAGCTTTCTTT. Its protein is CASSFAEYTEAFF.

The rearrangement uses TRBV7-2 and TRBJ2-7; the match to TRBD1 covers 10 bases. CDR1 and CDR2 (germline): SGHTA, FQGNSA. This CDR3 has 17 amino acids. The J segment lost 5 bases and the V segment lost 5 bases, leaving 15 bases of the junction unmatched. CDR3 nucleotides: TGTGCCAGCAGCCACCGGGTGGGGGGACAGGGGACCAACGAGCAGTACTTC. Translating gives CASSHRVGGQGTNEQYF.

The chain couples TRBV5-1 to TRBJ2-7; perhaps TRBD1 as D (5 bases). Per the germline V gene, CDR1 is SGHRS and CDR2 is YFSETQ. V was pared by 0 bases and J by 6 bases, with 13 bases between. The CDR3 length is 14 residues. CDR3 residues: CASSLGQGRSEQYF. The CDR3 bases are TGCGCCAGCAGCTTGGGGCAGGGAAGGAGCGAGCAGTACTTC.

The rearrangement joins TRBV5-4 to TRBJ2-7; the D gene is possibly TRBD2 (5 bases). CDR3 length equals 14 residues. The germline V and J ends were trimmed by 0 bases and 4 bases, with 11 bases remaining between them. The germline V gene encodes CDR1 SGHNT and CDR2 YYREEE (reference sequence). The DNA of the CDR3 is TGTGCCAGCAGCTTGGAAGAGGGCTTGTACGAGCAGTACTTC. It specifies CASSLEEGLYEQYF. Full variable domain (remainder filled in from reference TRBV5-4 and TRBJ2-7): ETGVTQSPTHLIKTRGQQVTLRCSSQSGHNTVSWYQQALGQGPQFIFQYYREEENGRGNFPPRFSGLQFPNYSSELNVNALELDDSALYLCASSLEEGLYEQYFGPGTRLTVT.

The chain is built from TRBV11-3 and TRBJ2-5; tentatively, D is TRBD2 (6 bases). The CDR3 runs 16 residues. Between the trimmed V and J ends, which lost 1 base and 5 bases, there was a span of 17 bases. Germline V gives CDR1 SGHNT, CDR2 YENEEA. The CDR3 DNA follows: TGTGCCAGCAGCTTAGGACGGGACTCTCATGCGGAGACCCAGTACTTC. This sequence encodes CASSLGRDSHAETQYF.

This chain joins TRBV25-1 and TRBJ2-2; TRBD1 matches at 9 bases. The CDR3 runs to 14 residues. Trimming cost V 4 bases and J 6 bases; bases outside gene matches: 3. Germline V gene lookup returns CDR1 MGHDK and CDR2 SYGVNS. The CDR3 sequence: CASSGDRAAGELFF. In nucleotides, the CDR3 is TGTGCCAGCAGTGGGGACAGGGCGGCCGGGGAGCTGTTTTTT.

This chain joins TRBV6-5 and TRBJ1-4; 9 nucleotides match TRBD1. The CDR3 length is 14 residues. CDR1 MNHEY and CDR2 SVGAGI come from the germline V gene. J lost 8 bases, V lost 5 bases, and 6 bases had no gene match. The CDR3 spells CASSRGQGKEKLFF. DNA of the CDR3: TGTGCCAGCAGTCGTGGACAGGGGAAGGAAAAACTGTTTTTT.

V is TRBV7-2 and J is TRBJ1-1; D might be TRBD1 (5 bases). V was clipped by 5 bases and J by 0 bases, with 16 bases between them. Germline-derived CDR1 and CDR2 are SGHTA and FQGNSA. This CDR3 region has 16 residues. CDR3 DNA: TGTGCCAGCAGCATCCCTTCGACAGTCCTGAACACTGAAGCTTTCTTT. This sequence encodes CASSIPSTVLNTEAFF.